This entry lists 27 T cell receptor beta chains sequenced from one sample in a study of beta chain features in type 1 diabetes. Isolated RNA was reverse transcribed in full, so expressed TCRB transcripts were sequenced. TCRdb's copy holds only in-frame clones and misses some; the assay was immunoSEQ multiplex PCR. The sample has around 250,000 clones, about 13% seen once. Their target antigens are unknown. Study-wide results and limits: In all four CD4+ subsets, TCRB CDR3 length was significantly, moderately reduced in type 1 diabetes.

The material sequenced was naive CD4+ T cells from blood. These receptors all stem from a man under 40 with type 1 diabetes.

This clone came up a few times. V usage is TRBV7-8 and J usage is TRBJ1-5; no clear D. The germline V gene has CDR1 SGHVS and CDR2 FQNEAQ. The CDR3 consists of 14 residues. The V and J ends lost 1 base and 6 bases respectively, with 10 bases between them. CDR3 coding DNA: TGTGCCAGCAGCTTAGGGGGAGGTGCTCAGCCCCAGCATTTT. Translation: CASSLGGGAQPQHF.

This rearrangement joins TRBV11-2 to TRBJ1-2; 9 nucleotides line up with TRBD1. Germline CDR1 reads SGHAT; CDR2 reads FQNNGV. Losses at the gene ends were 1 base for V and 4 bases for J; bases not matched to a gene: 13. The CDR3 has 18 amino acids. CDR3 sequence (DNA): TGTGCCAGCAGCTTAGTAGGACAGGGGTCTAGGGTTGGCTATGGCTACACCTTC. This codes for CASSLVGQGSRVGYGYTF.

This clone was observed a handful of times. This chain uses TRBV27 with TRBJ2-5; D not resolved. V was pared by 5 bases and J by 4 bases, with 11 bases between. Germline values: CDR1 MNHEY, CDR2 SMNVEV (reference sequence). The CDR3 runs 13 residues. The CDR3 is CASSARIRETQYF. For the CDR3, the DNA is TGTGCCAGCAGTGCTAGAATACGAGAGACCCAGTACTTC.

This clone was seen ten or more times. This CDR3 is CSATRQGSYNEQFF. CDR3 sequence (DNA): TGCAGCGCCACCAGACAGGGCTCCTACAATGAGCAGTTCTTC. The V call is TRBV29-1, the J call TRBJ2-1; 7 bases are shared with TRBD1. Germline lookup yields CDR1 SQVTM and CDR2 ANQGSEA. The CDR3 is 14 residues long. Unmatched junction bases numbered 6, after V lost 7 bases and J lost 0 bases.

To note about this clone: Mismatch with germline at one junction end may stem from a read error. V gene TRBV11-2 combines with J gene TRBJ2-1, with TRBD2 matching over 11 bases. Germline lookup yields CDR1 SGHAT and CDR2 FQNNGV. The CDR3 consists of 15 residues. The CDR3 loop reads CASRLAGGKNNEQFF. DNA of the CDR3: TGTGCCAGCAGGTTAGCGGGAGGGAAAAACAATGAGCAGTTCTTC.

The J gene is TRBJ2-4, the V gene TRBV29-1, with 7 bases matching TRBD1. In germline, CDR1 is SQVTM, CDR2 ANQGSEA. After removal of 2 bases from V and 10 bases from J, the junction contained 8 bases not matched to a gene. The CDR3 is 13 amino acids. The CDR3 sequence is CSVERTGDGIQYF. The CDR3 bases are TGCAGCGTTGAACGGACAGGTGATGGGATTCAGTACTTC.

This chain joins TRBV11-2 and TRBJ2-2, with 9 positions matching TRBD1. V trimming: 3 bases; J trimming: 1 base; junction bases outside the gene matches: 3. This CDR3 has 16 residues. Per the germline V gene, CDR1 is SGHAT and CDR2 is FQNNGV. The CDR3 DNA sequence: TGTGCCAGCAGCTTCCGGGACAGGGAGAACACCGGGGAGCTGTTTTTT. Amino acids: CASSFRDRENTGELFF.

The chain combines TRBV5-1 with TRBJ2-5, with TRBD2 matching over 7 bases. The CDR3 has 16 amino acids. Germline loops: CDR1 SGHRS, CDR2 YFSETQ. V gave up 1 base and J gave up 4 bases; unmatched junction bases: 10. CDR3 residues: CASSLNGGSFGETQYF. CDR3 sequence (DNA): TGCGCCAGCAGCTTGAATGGCGGGAGTTTTGGAGAGACCCAGTACTTC.

This chain joins TRBV9 and TRBJ2-1; 9 bases map to TRBD1. In germline, CDR1 is SGDLS, CDR2 YYNGEE. Germline trimming cut 3 bases from V and 7 bases from J; bases unmatched to any gene: 8. This CDR3 has 15 residues. This CDR3 is CASSAKVTGGNEQFF. DNA of the CDR3: TGTGCCAGCAGCGCTAAGGTGACAGGGGGTAATGAGCAGTTCTTC.

The CDR3 bases are TGTGCCAGCAGCTTAGGTGGAGGGGATGACAACGGGGAGCTGTTTTTT. The encoded protein is CASSLGGGDDNGELFF. The chain links TRBV13 to TRBJ2-2; D is perhaps TRBD2 (6 bases). Trimming removed 0 bases at V and 7 bases at J, with 15 bases between. The CDR3 totals 16 residues. Germline-derived CDR1 and CDR2 are PRHDT and FYEKMQ (reference sequence).

The chain employs TRBV27 and TRBJ2-7, with 8 bases matching TRBD1. V shed 5 bases and J 0 bases; nucleotides not matched to a gene: 6. The CDR3 has 15 residues. CDR1 and CDR2 (germline): MNHEY, SMNVEV (reference sequence). The CDR3 bases are TGTGCCAGCAGTGACAGGGGTCTTAGCTCCTACGAGCAGTACTTC. This translates into CASSDRGLSSYEQYF.

The chain carries TRBV9 and TRBJ2-3, with a weak D call TRBD2 (6 bases). Trimming removed 0 bases at V and 7 bases at J, with 9 bases between. The CDR3 runs 13 residues. Per the germline V gene, CDR1 is SGDLS and CDR2 is YYNGEE. The CDR3 here is CASSVEGTHTQYF. CDR3 sequence (DNA): TGTGCCAGCAGCGTAGAAGGGACTCATACGCAGTATTTT.

The genes are TRBV28 and TRBJ2-5; D uncertain. Near its end, the DNA agrees better with TRBJ2-7, so the J call may be wrong. Germline-derived CDR1 and CDR2 are MDHEN and SYDVKM. This CDR3 has 12 amino acids. The CDR3: CAATSLNYEQYF. The DNA for the CDR3 is TGTGCCGCGACGTCCCTAAACTACGAGCAGTACTTC.

This clone was counted between two and nine times. The CDR3, as DNA: TGTGCCAGCAGCCCACTTAGCGGGAGAACGGGCTCGGAGACCCAGTACTTC. It is translated as CASSPLSGRTGSETQYF. The rearrangement joins TRBV14 to TRBJ2-5, with TRBD2 matching over 9 bases. The V segment lost 4 bases and the J segment 5 bases; nucleotides outside the gene matches: 14. The CDR3 runs to 17 residues. Germline CDR1 SGHDN, CDR2 FVKESK.

This clone was picked up a small number of times. J is TRBJ2-3 and V is TRBV4-3; TRBD2 matches at 8 bases. The length of the CDR3 is 15 residues. With V trimmed by 2 bases and J by 4 bases, 5 bases remained unmatched. Per germline, CDR1 LGHNA and CDR2 YSLEER. CDR3 loop: CASSQSGGPSDTQYF. In DNA form, the CDR3 reads TGCGCCAGCAGCCAATCGGGAGGGCCTTCAGATACGCAGTATTTT.

The gene calls are TRBV9 and TRBJ1-2, with a possible D match to TRBD1 (6 bases). Germline V gene data show CDR1 as SGDLS and CDR2 as YYNGEE. Between the trimmed V and J ends, which lost 3 bases and 8 bases, there was a span of 14 bases. This CDR3 comprises 13 residues. The CDR3 spells CASSGTLGAGYTF. The CDR3 nucleotides read TGTGCCAGCAGCGGTACCCTGGGGGCCGGCTACACCTTC.

J is TRBJ1-1 and V is TRBV5-1; D uncertain. The CDR3 is 13 amino acids. V lost 2 bases, J lost 4 bases, and 9 bases lay in between. Germline values: CDR1 SGHRS, CDR2 YFSETQ. CDR3 sequence: CASSLAGFTEAFF. CDR3 nucleotide sequence: TGCGCCAGCAGCTTAGCGGGGTTCACTGAAGCTTTCTTT.

This clone was detected only a few times. This chain links TRBV5-1 with TRBJ2-3; D might be TRBD1 (5 bases). The CDR3 contains 14 residues. V was cut by 5 bases and J by 2 bases, with 12 bases left in between. CDR1 and CDR2 (germline): SGHRS, YFSETQ. DNA for the CDR3: TGCGCCAGCAGTTTGACAGAGCCCACAGATACGCAGTATTTT. Amino acid sequence: CASSLTEPTDTQYF.

This clone was seen only a few times. DNA of the CDR3: TGCAGCGTTGAAGGTTGGACTAGCGGGAGATCGGATGAGCAGTTCTTC. As protein: CSVEGWTSGRSDEQFF. The J gene is TRBJ2-1, the V gene TRBV29-1; 13 nucleotides align to TRBD2. Germline CDR1 is SQVTM and CDR2 is ANQGSEA. The V segment lost 1 base and the J segment 8 bases; nucleotides outside the gene matches: 8. The CDR3 consists of 16 residues.

V is TRBV19 and J is TRBJ1-1, with 12 bases lining up with TRBD1. Germline loops: CDR1 LNHDA, CDR2 SQIVND (reference sequence). V shed 5 bases, J shed 1 base, and the junction held 8 bases outside the gene matches. The CDR3 length is 17 residues. CDR3 sequence reads: CASSLGTGGLANTEAFF. In DNA, the CDR3 is TGTGCCAGTAGTCTCGGGACAGGGGGCTTAGCGAACACTGAAGCTTTCTTT.

The rearrangement joins TRBV19 to TRBJ1-1; 8 nucleotides agree with TRBD1. The trim removed 6 bases at V and 5 bases at J, leaving 8 bases unmatched. This CDR3 has 14 amino acids. Germline CDR1 and CDR2: LNHDA and SQIVND (reference sequence). The CDR3 spells CASSRGQGRTEAFF. The CDR3 DNA sequence: TGTGCCAGTAGCAGAGGACAGGGAAGGACTGAAGCTTTCTTT.

V usage is TRBV7-8 and J usage is TRBJ2-7; 13 nucleotides align to TRBD2. The germline CDR1 and CDR2 sequences are SGHVS and FQNEAQ. V lost 5 bases and J lost 4; bases outside the gene matches: 5. This CDR3 has 15 amino acids. CDR3 region: CASSPTLAGGYEQYF. CDR3 sequence (DNA): TGTGCCAGCAGCCCGACACTAGCGGGAGGGTACGAGCAGTACTTC. Looking up the rest from reference TRBV7-8 and TRBJ2-7 gives the full variable domain: GAGVSQSPRYKVAKRGQDVALRCDPISGHVSLFWYQQALGQGPEFLTYFQNEAQLDKSGLPSDRFFAERPEGSVSTLKIQRTQQEDSAVYLCASSPTLAGGYEQYFGPGTRLTVT.

The chain uses TRBV5-1 and TRBJ2-2, with a tentative D call TRBD2 (6 bases). V was clipped by 5 bases and J by 0 bases, with 17 bases between them. CDR3 length: 17 residues. CDR1 is SGHRS and CDR2 is YFSETQ in the germline V gene. The CDR3 protein is CASRHNPGLTNTGELFF. The CDR3 bases are TGCGCCAGCAGACATAATCCGGGACTTACGAACACCGGGGAGCTGTTTTTT.

This clone was counted between two and nine times. J is TRBJ1-5 and V is TRBV2, with a weak D call TRBD1 (6 bases). Germline V CDR1 and CDR2: SNHLY, FYNNEI. V was trimmed by 2 bases and J by 6 bases, leaving 8 bases between them. CDR3 size: 13 residues. The CDR3 loop is CASSELGGQPQHF. The DNA of the CDR3 is TGTGCCAGCAGTGAATTAGGGGGTCAGCCCCAGCATTTT.

This clone has more than one count but fewer than ten. The V gene is TRBV6-4, the J gene TRBJ2-1; no clear D gene. Between the trimmed V and J ends, which lost 1 base and 5 bases, there was a span of 15 bases. This CDR3 comprises 16 residues. Germline CDR1 is MRHNA and CDR2 is SNTAGT. This CDR3 is CASSDLGGSRHNEQFF. CDR3 DNA: TGTGCCAGCAGTGACTTAGGTGGTAGCCGACACAATGAGCAGTTCTTC.

This sequence joins TRBV5-1 and TRBJ1-1; 7 nucleotides agree with TRBD1. Germline V lookup: CDR1 SGHRS, CDR2 YFSETQ. The CDR3 is 16 residues long. V trimming: 0 bases; J trimming: 0 bases; junction bases outside the gene matches: 5. The chain's CDR3 is CASSLGQGIMNTEAFF. CDR3 sequence (DNA): TGCGCCAGCAGCTTGGGACAGGGTATCATGAACACTGAAGCTTTCTTT.

This clone has more than one count but fewer than ten. The V call is TRBV4-3, the J call TRBJ2-7; TRBD2 matches at 7 bases. The trim removed 0 bases at V and 7 bases at J, leaving 9 bases unmatched. The CDR3 has 15 residues. Germline loops: CDR1 LGHNA, CDR2 YSLEER. In nucleotides, the CDR3 is TGCGCCAGCAGCCAAGAAGGGGCGGGAGCGGGGGAGCAGTACTTC. This gives the protein CASSQEGAGAGEQYF.